This T cell receptor (beta chain) appears in the sequencing data of a study of GPR56 and killer-like receptors on CD4 memory cells (dated by TCRdb to between 2018 and 2021). In terms of the full investigation: According to the study's proposal, human CD4+ memory T-cell differentiation and cytokine production potential are marked by the progressive acquisition of KLRB1, KLRG1, GPR56 and then KLRF1. The healthy blood donors were described in the study as age-matched to the liver disease patients, whose median age was roughly 70 years. Study-wide conclusions, independent of this receptor: Clonal frequency started low in the marker-negative population and rose progressively along the proposed pathway, while TCRbeta diversity decreased accordingly. Rather than full repertoires, the diversity and similarity analyses used only the 100 most expanded clones in each population. Clones dominating late populations 4 and 5 were also found in early populations 1 and 2, and this finding was taken by the authors as evidence for linear differentiation. Overlap of TCR repertoires was observed especially between the late populations 4 and 5, and partly population 3.

The sample was run on an Illumina HiSeq 2500. Sequencing libraries were built by amplifying the recombined TCRbeta locus with a previously published PCR protocol. Regarding the original processing steps: Reads whose average quality score was below 30 were removed, and the reads that remained were processed with IMSEQ. Each clonotype was defined by Vbeta gene, Jbeta gene and CDR3 amino acid sequence. To quantify how much the repertoires of different populations overlapped, the Morisita-Horn index was computed on the top 100 expanded clones. Renyi diversity profiles calculated on the top 100 expanded clones were used to assess clonal diversity. With the reads reprocessed by TCRdb, a single entry stands for each CDR3 protein sequence and no DNA is reported. What appears here as the V and J calls and clone size reflects TCRdb's work, not the paper's. The sample table includes around 3,000 distinct CDR3 sequences. The biggest ten clones account for more than 2.5% of the sample.

Turning to this clonotype: This clone's antigen is unknown.

Before TCRbeta sequencing, fluorescence-activated cell sorting was used to enrich five KLR/GPR56-defined CD4+ populations. TCRbeta repertoires of five CD4+ T-cell subsets defined by KLRB1, KLRG1, GPR56 and KLRF1 expression were sequenced to test a linear memory differentiation pathway. TCR-sequenced cells came from peripheral blood of healthy control individuals, reported as five donors in the TCRbeta analysis figure. Heparinized peripheral blood was collected, and every sample was processed within one hour of being retrieved. To isolate peripheral blood mononuclear cells, blood was diluted 1:2 in PBS and put through Biocoll density gradient centrifugation at room temperature. Before flow sorting, CD4+ T cells were magnetically enriched from freshly isolated PBMCs using anti-CD4 MicroBeads. A BD FACSAria II was used to sort CD4+ T cells enriched from PBMCs of healthy donors according to marker expression. For surface staining, the researchers used Miltenyi Biotec antibodies: anti-KLRB1 clone 191B8, anti-KLRF1 clone 4A4.D10 and anti-KLRG1 clone REA261.

What was sequenced was memory CD4+ T cells from blood. The clonotype comes from a human donor in good health.

The CDR3: CSARPVETIYF. Recombination linked TRBV20-1 to TRBJ1-3; TCRdb's D gene call, TRBD1, goes unchecked for lack of DNA. The germline V gene encodes CDR1 DFQATT and CDR2 SNEGSKA (reference sequence). The CDR3 numbers 11 residues from cysteine through phenylalanine. No DNA appears here.